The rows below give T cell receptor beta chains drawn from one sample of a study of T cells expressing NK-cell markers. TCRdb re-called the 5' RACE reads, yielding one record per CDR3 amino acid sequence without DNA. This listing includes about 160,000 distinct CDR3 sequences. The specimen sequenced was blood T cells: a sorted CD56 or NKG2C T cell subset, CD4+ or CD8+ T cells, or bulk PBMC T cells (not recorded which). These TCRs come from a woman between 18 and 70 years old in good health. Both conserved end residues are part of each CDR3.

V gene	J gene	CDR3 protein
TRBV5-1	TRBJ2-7	CASSQGQRPAQYF
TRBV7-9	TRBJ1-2	CASSQGSRNYGYTF
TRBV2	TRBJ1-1	CASSPQGYTEAFF
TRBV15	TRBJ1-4	CATSSGQPSSIEKLFF
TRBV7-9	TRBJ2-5	CASSFGSPSQQETQYF
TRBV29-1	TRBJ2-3	CSVVIGRPARDTQYF
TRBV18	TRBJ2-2	CASSPPFWGSGTSRFTGELFF
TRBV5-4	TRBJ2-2	CASSMRTQGLAGGVGELFF
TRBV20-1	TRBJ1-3	CSASNRKGNTIYF
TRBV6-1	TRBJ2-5	CASSARTGNGQETQYF
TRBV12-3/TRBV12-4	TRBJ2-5	CASSSTPGTQYF
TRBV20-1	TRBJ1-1	CSATGQGALNTEAFF
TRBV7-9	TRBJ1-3	CASSPAGSAGNTIYF
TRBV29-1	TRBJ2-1	CSVEGPDRSSYNEQFF
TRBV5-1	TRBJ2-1	CASSLDRSYNEQFF
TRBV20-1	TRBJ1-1	CSAQTGPTNTEAFF
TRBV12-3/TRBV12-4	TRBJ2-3	CASSLTGLVGTQYF
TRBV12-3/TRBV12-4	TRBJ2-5	CASSRGAKETQYF
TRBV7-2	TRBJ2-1	CASSLFPRGDHNEQFF
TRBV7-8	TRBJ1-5	CASSLVEQGLGQPQHF
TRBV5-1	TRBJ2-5	CASTEQGGETQYF
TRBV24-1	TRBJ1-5	CATSDLDPAGQPQHF
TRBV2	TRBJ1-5	CASSEGSRSQPQHF
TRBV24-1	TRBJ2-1	CATSDPETGAGEQFF